These 31 T cell receptor beta chains came from one sample sequenced in a study of blood T cell repertoires in COVID-19 (dated by TCRdb to the early 2020s). Library construction relied on the immunoSEQ multiplex PCR assay. Imported from immuneACCESS, the table was reduced by TCRdb to in-frame sequences with V and J called. These copies leave out some clones; in studies compared against another copy, an unresolved V gene accounts for under half, and the cause of the remainder is not known. Within this sample are approximately 250,000 clones, with about 82% of them counted one time only. The ten largest clones represent 4.5% to 5.5% of the sample. The sample taken for sequencing was peripheral blood. The receptors derive from a man between 45 and 60 years old with COVID-19, enrolled during active disease.

The chain couples TRBV4-1 to TRBJ1-3; D ambiguous. V lost 0 bases to trimming and J lost 2 bases, with 11 bases between them. The CDR3 consists of 16 residues. The V gene's germline CDR1 is MGHRA and CDR2 YSYEKL. The CDR3 loop is CASSQDQLRAGNTIYF. The CDR3 DNA sequence: TGCGCCAGCAGCCAAGATCAATTGAGGGCTGGAAACACCATATATTTT.

The rearrangement uses TRBV5-8 and TRBJ1-4, with D unclear. Germline values: CDR1 SGHTS, CDR2 YDEGEE. The CDR3 runs 12 residues. The ends were cut back, 0 bases at V and 14 bases at J, with 11 bases in the middle. CDR3 coding DNA: TGTGCCAGCAGCTTGGGTCCCCCTAGGCTGTTTTTT. This translates into CASSLGPPRLFF.

The chain joins TRBV7-3 to TRBJ2-3, with TRBD2 matching over 14 bases. Trimming at V came to 2 bases and at J to 7 bases, leaving 5 bases not matched to a gene. The CDR3 runs to 16 residues. Germline values: CDR1 SGHTA, CDR2 FQGTGA. CDR3 protein: CASSLGTSGGWNTQYF. The CDR3 DNA is TGTGCCAGCAGCTTAGGGACTAGCGGGGGTTGGAATACGCAGTATTTT.

The chain is built from TRBV7-2 and TRBJ2-7; possible D gene TRBD1, 6 bases. The germline V gene encodes CDR1 SGHTA and CDR2 FQGNSA. The V gene lost 2 bases and the J gene lost 4 bases, with 15 bases spanning the gap. The CDR3 is 15 residues long. The CDR3: CASSLLWGRGYEQYF. CDR3 nucleotides: TGTGCCAGCAGCTTATTGTGGGGGCGCGGGTACGAGCAGTACTTC.

The J gene is TRBJ2-1, the V gene TRBV6-2 or TRBV6-3; 8 nucleotides align to TRBD2. The CDR3 covers 17 residues. Germline CDR1 is MNHEY and CDR2 is SVGEGT. V trimming: 0 bases; J trimming: 9 bases; junction bases outside the gene matches: 13. The DNA of the CDR3 is TGTGCCAGCAGTTACTCTGGGTTGGTAGCGGGGTTGGGTGAGCAGTTCTTC. Translation gives CASSYSGLVAGLGEQFF.

Notes on this clone: The germline gene is not matched at one end of the junction; a read error may be the cause. The rearrangement joins TRBV5-5 to TRBJ2-7; TRBD1 agrees at 7 bases. Germline CDR1 SGHKS, CDR2 YYEKEE (reference sequence). This CDR3 is 14 amino acids long. The CDR3 bases are TGTGCCAGCAGCCTTGCTACAGGGGAAAACATCGGAAGCTTC. Its translation: CASSLATGENIGSF.

The chain joins TRBV30 to TRBJ1-4; TRBD1 agrees at 7 bases. Germline V gene sequence: CDR1 GTSNPN, CDR2 SVGIG (reference sequence). V shed 0 bases, J shed 8 bases, and the junction held 6 bases outside the gene matches. This CDR3 contains 14 residues. This chain's CDR3 is CAWSVQGFGEKLFF. The CDR3 DNA follows: TGTGCCTGGAGTGTACAGGGGTTTGGGGAAAAACTGTTTTTT. Using reference TRBV30 and TRBJ1-4 for the parts outside the CDR3, the full variable domain is SQTIHQWPATLVQPVGSPLSLECTVEGTSNPNLYWYRQAAGRGLQLLFYSVGIGQISSEVPQNLSASRPQDRQFILSSKKLLLSDSGFYLCAWSVQGFGEKLFFGSGTQLSVL.

The gene calls are TRBV7-3 and TRBJ1-2, with a tentative D call TRBD1 (6 bases). The CDR3 has 15 residues. V dropped 5 bases and J dropped 6 bases, with 19 bases sitting between them. From germline, CDR1 is SGHTA and CDR2 FQGTGA. This CDR3 reads CASSPGHPGMDGYTF. Here the CDR3 DNA reads TGTGCCAGCAGCCCGGGACATCCGGGGATGGATGGCTACACCTTC.

The genes are TRBV4-1 and TRBJ1-1; tentative D call: TRBD1 (6 bases). Germline V gene data show CDR1 as MGHRA and CDR2 as YSYEKL. The CDR3 runs 16 residues. V was trimmed by 0 bases and J by 5 bases, leaving 16 bases between them. In DNA form, the CDR3 reads TGCGCCAGCAGCCAAGAACCCGGGACAAGATCGACTGAAGCTTTCTTT. This translates into CASSQEPGTRSTEAFF.

There are a few counts of this clone. This chain uses TRBV5-5 with TRBJ1-3; D is possibly TRBD1 (5 bases). CDR1 and CDR2 (germline): SGHKS, YYEKEE (reference sequence). V lost 1 base to trimming and J lost 1 base, with 18 bases between them. The CDR3 is 18 amino acids. The CDR3 region has the DNA TGTGCCAGCAGCTTGAGAGTCCAGGGAGGGAGTTCTGGAAACACCATATATTTT. This encodes CASSLRVQGGSSGNTIYF.

The genes are TRBV28 and TRBJ1-1, with unresolved D. Germline V CDR1 and CDR2: MDHEN, SYDVKM. Trimming stripped 2 bases from V and 0 bases from J, with 10 bases between. The CDR3 is 15 amino acids. CDR3 DNA sequence: TGTGCCAGCAGTTTAGCGAGTTTAATGAACACTGAAGCTTTCTTT. It encodes CASSLASLMNTEAFF.

The V call is TRBV10-3, the J call TRBJ2-5; D is possibly TRBD2 (5 bases). The CDR3 length is 13 residues. Trimming cost V 6 bases and J 2 bases, with 10 bases left between them. From germline, CDR1 is ENHRY and CDR2 SYGVKD. CDR3 protein: CAIRDPGQETQYF. The DNA of the CDR3 is TGTGCCATCAGGGACCCGGGACAAGAGACCCAGTACTTC.

V is TRBV19 and J is TRBJ1-1, with a weak D call TRBD1 (5 bases). The CDR3 consists of 14 residues. Germline assignment: CDR1 LNHDA and CDR2 SQIVND (reference sequence). V lost 7 bases, J lost 5 bases, and 17 bases lay in between. The CDR3 region is CASTAGLWATEAFF. The CDR3 DNA reads as TGTGCCAGTACCGCGGGACTTTGGGCGACTGAAGCTTTCTTT. Full variable domain (rest looked up from reference TRBV19 and TRBJ1-1): DGGITQSPKYLFRKEGQNVTLSCEQNLNHDAMYWYRQDPGQGLRLIYYSQIVNDFQKGDIAEGYSVSREKKESFPLTVTSAQKNPTAFYLCASTAGLWATEAFFGQGTRLTVV.

The chain carries TRBV7-3 and TRBJ2-5, with TRBD1 as a possible D gene (7 bases). CDR3 length: 14 amino acids. Germline V gives CDR1 SGHTA, CDR2 FQGTGA. The V end was cut by 4 bases, the J end by 5 bases, with 14 bases between. The chain's CDR3 is CASSSTGTGETQYF. The CDR3 bases are TGTGCCAGCAGCTCGACAGGGACTGGGGAGACCCAGTACTTC.

The chain recombines TRBV7-2 with TRBJ1-1; D not resolved. The CDR3 totals 14 residues. The germline CDR1 and CDR2 sequences are SGHTA and FQGNSA. V gave up 0 bases and J gave up 0 bases, with 5 bases separating them. The CDR3 spells CASSLALMNTEAFF. CDR3 bases: TGTGCCAGCAGCTTAGCCTTAATGAACACTGAAGCTTTCTTT.

The chain carries TRBV29-1 and TRBJ2-7, with 7 bases fitting TRBD1. Looked up from germline, CDR1 is SQVTM and CDR2 is ANQGSEA. This CDR3 region has 12 residues. The trim removed 7 bases at V and 2 bases at J, leaving 5 bases unmatched. CDR3 DNA: TGCAGCGCCTCTGGGACAGCCTACGAGCAGTACTTC. This encodes CSASGTAYEQYF.

This chain links TRBV9 with TRBJ1-1, with TRBD1 as a possible D gene (6 bases). V lost 0 bases to trimming and J lost 1 base, with 10 bases between them. The CDR3 sequence is 15 residues long. CDR1 SGDLS and CDR2 YYNGEE come from the germline V gene. CDR3 coding DNA: TGTGCCAGCAGCGTAGAGGGGGTAACGAACACTGAAGCTTTCTTT. It specifies CASSVEGVTNTEAFF.

The V and J genes are TRBV19 and TRBJ1-4, with a weak D call TRBD1 (5 bases). CDR1 and CDR2 (germline): LNHDA, SQIVND (reference sequence). This CDR3 has 15 residues. The V and J ends lost 8 bases and 6 bases respectively, with 19 bases between them. DNA for the CDR3: TGTGCCAGTGGTTCGGGAGCAGGGTGGGATGAAAAACTGTTTTTT. Protein product: CASGSGAGWDEKLFF.

The chain uses TRBV5-8 and TRBJ1-2; the D gene is possibly TRBD1 (5 bases). This CDR3 region has 15 residues. Trimming stripped 2 bases from V and 4 bases from J, with 15 bases between. The V gene's germline CDR1 is SGHTS and CDR2 YDEGEE. The CDR3 nucleotides read TGTGCCAGCAGCTTATCCGGCCGCAGGGCCTATGGCTACACCTTC. Its protein product is CASSLSGRRAYGYTF.

The chain links TRBV6-1 to TRBJ2-5; 10 bases match TRBD2. Looked up from germline, CDR1 is MNHNS and CDR2 is SASEGT. The CDR3 runs 15 residues. The ends lost 2 bases at V and 0 bases at J; junction bases unmatched: 0. DNA for the CDR3: TGTGCCAGCAGTGAACTAGCGGGGGACCAAGAGACCCAGTACTTC. It codes for CASSELAGDQETQYF.

The rearrangement joins TRBV7-6 to TRBJ1-1; the match to TRBD1 covers 7 bases. This CDR3 contains 13 residues. V lost 5 bases, J lost 8 bases, and 8 bases stayed unmatched. The germline gives CDR1 SGHVS, CDR2 FNYEAQ. The CDR3 loop reads CASSPDRVKEAFF. The CDR3 nucleotides read TGTGCCAGCAGCCCAGACAGGGTGAAGGAAGCTTTCTTT.

The rearrangement links TRBV24-1 to TRBJ1-5, with 9 bases matching TRBD1. Germline V gene lookup returns CDR1 KGHDR and CDR2 SFDVKD. V lost 4 bases and J lost 3; bases outside the gene matches: 6. The CDR3 covers 16 residues. Here the CDR3 reads CATSDPGTGLNQPQHF. CDR3 nucleotides: TGTGCCACCAGTGACCCCGGGACAGGGCTCAATCAGCCCCAGCATTTT.

The chain is built from TRBV7-9 and TRBJ2-3, with TRBD2 identical over 12 bases. V lost 5 bases and J lost 5; bases outside the gene matches: 14. This CDR3 contains 18 residues. Germline-derived CDR1 and CDR2 are SEHNR and FQNEAQ (reference sequence). The CDR3 nucleotides are TGTGCCAGCAGCCACGGGACTAGCGGGCGTGGCGTGATAGATACGCAGTATTTT. It translates to CASSHGTSGRGVIDTQYF.

The chain joins TRBV7-9 to TRBJ2-7; 7 nucleotides agree with TRBD1. The V gene end was trimmed by 0 bases and the J gene end by 6 bases; junction bases not matched to a gene: 2. Germline V gene data show CDR1 as SEHNR and CDR2 as FQNEAQ (reference sequence). This CDR3 comprises 13 residues. The DNA for the CDR3 is TGTGCCAGCAGCTTAGCCAACAGGGGCGAGCAGTACTTC. It yields the protein CASSLANRGEQYF.

The V and J genes are TRBV2 and TRBJ2-3; 9 bases map to TRBD2. CDR1 and CDR2 from the germline V gene are SNHLY and FYNNEI. Unmatched junction bases numbered 6, after V lost 0 bases and J lost 2 bases. The CDR3 length is 17 residues. CDR3 protein: CASSEAWLAGYTDTQYF. CDR3 nucleotides: TGTGCCAGCAGTGAAGCGTGGCTAGCGGGGTACACAGATACGCAGTATTTT.

The V gene is TRBV5-1, the J gene TRBJ1-2, with 7 bases identical to TRBD1. This CDR3 is built from 13 residues. V shed 4 bases and J 4 bases; nucleotides not matched to a gene: 4. Germline V gives CDR1 SGHRS, CDR2 YFSETQ. Here the CDR3 reads CASSQGQSYGYTF. The CDR3 nucleotides are TGCGCCAGCAGCCAGGGACAGTCCTATGGCTACACCTTC.

V and J are TRBV5-1 and TRBJ1-1, with D possibly being TRBD1 (5 bases). This CDR3 region has 14 residues. With 2 bases removed from V and 2 bases from J, the gap between germline ends came to 10 bases. Germline V gives CDR1 SGHRS, CDR2 YFSETQ. As DNA, the CDR3 is TGCGCCAGCAGCTTTCTCGGGGGTAACACTGAAGCTTTCTTT. Protein: CASSFLGGNTEAFF. The variable domain in full, completed from reference TRBV5-1 and TRBJ1-1, reads KAGVTQTPRYLIKTRGQQVTLSCSPISGHRSVSWYQQTPGQGLQFLFEYFSETQRNKGNFPGRFSGRQFSNSRSEMNVSTLELGDSALYLCASSFLGGNTEAFFGQGTRLTVV.

The chain couples TRBV5-8 to TRBJ2-5; 7 nucleotides line up with TRBD2. CDR3 size: 15 residues. Per germline, CDR1 SGHTS and CDR2 YDEGEE. V lost 6 bases and J lost 6; bases outside the gene matches: 14. DNA of the CDR3: TGTGCCAGCAACCAAGACCCCGGGACTATGAAGACCCAGTACTTC. This codes for CASNQDPGTMKTQYF.

This clone was detected only once. The V call is TRBV3-1 (or the pseudogene TRBV3-2), the J call TRBJ1-1; tentative D call: TRBD1 (5 bases). Germline V gene lookup returns CDR1 LGHDT and CDR2 YNNKEL (reference sequence). V lost 4 bases and J lost 1, with 13 bases in between. The CDR3 runs to 15 residues. In DNA, the CDR3 is TGTGCCAGCAGCCTCCATTCCGACAGGAACACTGAAGCTTTCTTT. It specifies CASSLHSDRNTEAFF.

CDR3 amino acids: CATSRARPGLSNQPQHF. The CDR3 nucleotides are TGTGCCACCAGCAGGGCCAGACCAGGGCTGAGCAATCAGCCCCAGCATTTT. The chain employs TRBV15 and TRBJ1-5; weak D call: TRBD1 (5 bases). Germline CDR1 is LNHNV and CDR2 is YYDKDF (reference sequence). Deletions cut 3 bases from V and 1 base from J, with 16 bases between. The CDR3 extends over 17 amino acids. The full variable domain, rest sourced from reference TRBV15 and TRBJ1-5, is DAMVIQNPRYQVTQFGKPVTLSCSQTLNHNVMYWYQQKSSQAPKLLFHYYDKDFNNEADTPDNFQSRRPNTSFCFLDIRSPGLGDTAMYLCATSRARPGLSNQPQHFGDGTRLSIL.

The gene calls are TRBV30 and TRBJ2-5; maybe TRBD1 (6 bases). The CDR3 consists of 14 residues. Germline assignment: CDR1 GTSNPN and CDR2 SVGIG (reference sequence). V lost 4 bases and J lost 3, with 15 bases in between. CDR3 nucleotide sequence: TGTGCCTGGATTCGACCAGGGGAAAAAGAGACCCAGTACTTC. Residues: CAWIRPGEKETQYF.